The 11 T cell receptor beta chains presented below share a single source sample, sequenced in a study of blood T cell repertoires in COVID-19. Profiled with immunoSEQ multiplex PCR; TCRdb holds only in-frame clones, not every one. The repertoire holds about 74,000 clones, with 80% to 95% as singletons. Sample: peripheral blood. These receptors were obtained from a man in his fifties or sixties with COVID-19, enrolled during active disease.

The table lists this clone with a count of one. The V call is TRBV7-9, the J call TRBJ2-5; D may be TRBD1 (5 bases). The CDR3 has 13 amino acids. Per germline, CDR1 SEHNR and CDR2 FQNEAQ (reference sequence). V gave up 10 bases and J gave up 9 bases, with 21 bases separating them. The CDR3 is CATAVQESTAQYF. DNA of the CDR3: TGTGCCACCGCGGTCCAGGAGTCGACAGCCCAGTACTTC.

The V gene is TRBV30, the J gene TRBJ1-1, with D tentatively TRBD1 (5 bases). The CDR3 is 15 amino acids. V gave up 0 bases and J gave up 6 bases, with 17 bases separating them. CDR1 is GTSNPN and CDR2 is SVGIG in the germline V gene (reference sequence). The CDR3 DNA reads TGTGCCTGGAGTGTATATCCAGGGCCCTTGGCTGAAGCTTTCTTT. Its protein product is CAWSVYPGPLAEAFF.

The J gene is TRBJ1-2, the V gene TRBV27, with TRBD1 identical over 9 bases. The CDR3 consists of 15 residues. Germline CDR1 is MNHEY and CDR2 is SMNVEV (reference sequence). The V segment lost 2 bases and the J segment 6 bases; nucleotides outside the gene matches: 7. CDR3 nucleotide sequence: TGTGCCAGCAGTTTACTTGGACAGGGGCGAAATGGCTACACCTTC. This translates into CASSLLGQGRNGYTF.

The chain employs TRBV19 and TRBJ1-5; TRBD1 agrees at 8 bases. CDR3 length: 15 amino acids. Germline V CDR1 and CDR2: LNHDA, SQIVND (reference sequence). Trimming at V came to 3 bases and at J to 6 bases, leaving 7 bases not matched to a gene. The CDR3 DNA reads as TGTGCCAGTAGTATGTCAGGGGGCGCGGGTCAGCCCCAGCATTTT. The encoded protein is CASSMSGGAGQPQHF.

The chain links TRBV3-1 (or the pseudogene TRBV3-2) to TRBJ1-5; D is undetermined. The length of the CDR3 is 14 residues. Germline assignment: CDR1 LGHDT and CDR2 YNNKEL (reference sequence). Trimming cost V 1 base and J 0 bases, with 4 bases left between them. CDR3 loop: CASSQGHSNQPQHF. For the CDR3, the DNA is TGTGCCAGCAGCCAAGGACATAGCAATCAGCCCCAGCATTTT.

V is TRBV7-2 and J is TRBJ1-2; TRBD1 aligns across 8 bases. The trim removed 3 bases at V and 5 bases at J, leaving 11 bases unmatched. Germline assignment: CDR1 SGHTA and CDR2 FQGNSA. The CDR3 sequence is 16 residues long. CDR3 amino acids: CASSFLTQGAVYGYTF. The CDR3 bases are TGTGCCAGCAGCTTTCTAACTCAGGGGGCCGTATATGGCTACACCTTC.

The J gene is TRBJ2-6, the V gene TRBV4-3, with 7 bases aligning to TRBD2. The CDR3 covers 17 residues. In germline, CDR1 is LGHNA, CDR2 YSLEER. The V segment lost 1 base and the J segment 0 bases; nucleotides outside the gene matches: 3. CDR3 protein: CASSQGLADSGANVLTF. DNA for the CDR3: TGCGCCAGCAGCCAAGGGCTAGCGGACTCTGGGGCCAACGTCCTGACTTTC.

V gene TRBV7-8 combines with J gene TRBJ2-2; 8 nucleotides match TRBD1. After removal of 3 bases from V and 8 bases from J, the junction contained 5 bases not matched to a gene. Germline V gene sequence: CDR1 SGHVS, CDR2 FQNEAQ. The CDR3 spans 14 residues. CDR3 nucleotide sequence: TGTGCCAGCAGCTTGCGGACAGGGCAGGGGGAGCTGTTTTTT. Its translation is CASSLRTGQGELFF. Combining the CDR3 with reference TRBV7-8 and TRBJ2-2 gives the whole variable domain GAGVSQSPRYKVAKRGQDVALRCDPISGHVSLFWYQQALGQGPEFLTYFQNEAQLDKSGLPSDRFFAERPEGSVSTLKIQRTQQEDSAVYLCASSLRTGQGELFFGEGSRLTVL.

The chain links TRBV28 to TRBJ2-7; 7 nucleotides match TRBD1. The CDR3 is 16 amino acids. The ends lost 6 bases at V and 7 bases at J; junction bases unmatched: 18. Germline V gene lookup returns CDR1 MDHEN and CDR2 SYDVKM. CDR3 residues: CASSPPRVAGGREQYF. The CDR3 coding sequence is TGTGCCAGCAGCCCCCCGCGTGTGGCAGGGGGTAGGGAGCAGTACTTC.

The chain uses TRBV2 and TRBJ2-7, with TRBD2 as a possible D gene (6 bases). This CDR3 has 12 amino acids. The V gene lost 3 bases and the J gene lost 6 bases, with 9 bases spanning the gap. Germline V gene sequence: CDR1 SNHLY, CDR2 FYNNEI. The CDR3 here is CASSERGIEQYV. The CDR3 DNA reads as TGTGCCAGCAGTGAGCGGGGAATCGAGCAGTACGTC.

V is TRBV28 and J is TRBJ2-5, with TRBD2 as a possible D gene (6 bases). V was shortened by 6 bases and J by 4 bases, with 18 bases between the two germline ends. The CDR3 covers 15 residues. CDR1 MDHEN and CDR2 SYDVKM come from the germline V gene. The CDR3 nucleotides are TGTGCCAGCAGAGTGGGCGGGGAATTCGGAGAGACCCAGTACTTC. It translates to CASRVGGEFGETQYF.